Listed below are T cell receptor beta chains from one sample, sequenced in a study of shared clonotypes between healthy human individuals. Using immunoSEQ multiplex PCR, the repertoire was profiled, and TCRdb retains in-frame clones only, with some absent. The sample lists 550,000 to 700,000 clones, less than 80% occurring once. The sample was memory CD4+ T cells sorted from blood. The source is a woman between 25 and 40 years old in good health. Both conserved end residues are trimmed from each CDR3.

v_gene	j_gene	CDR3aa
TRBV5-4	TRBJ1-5	ASSWQGNQPQH
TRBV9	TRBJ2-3	ASSVLPSDVRDTQY
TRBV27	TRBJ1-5	ASRRRITDQPQH
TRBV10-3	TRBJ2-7	ATRDVASGGQY
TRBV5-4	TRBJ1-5	ASSQDDIAERNQPQH
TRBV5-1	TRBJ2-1	ASTLDRGTPNEQF
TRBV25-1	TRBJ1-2	ASSEYTGFGYT
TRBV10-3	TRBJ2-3	AISEAGQSTDTQY
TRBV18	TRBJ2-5	ASSPASGRGETQY
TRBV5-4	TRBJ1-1	ASSLAQYSTEAF
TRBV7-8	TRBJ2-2	ASSYGQVGELF
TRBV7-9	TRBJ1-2	ASSYSMLGQDGYT
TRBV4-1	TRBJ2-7	ASGKLAGGIYEQY
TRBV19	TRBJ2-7	ASSTGLAASYEQY
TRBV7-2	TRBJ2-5	ASSSARGGRETQY
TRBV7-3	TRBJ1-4	ASSLGRVGEKLF
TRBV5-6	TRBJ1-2	ASSLWAGVTYGYT
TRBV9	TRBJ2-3	ASSGELGSPRTDTQY
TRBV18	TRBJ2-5	ASSPEAGPRETQY
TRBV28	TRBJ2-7	ASSVAGGSYEQY
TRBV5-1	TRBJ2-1	ASSADPQVEQF
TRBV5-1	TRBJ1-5	ASSLAGNSNQPQH
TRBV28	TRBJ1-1	ASSLRQLTGAGAF
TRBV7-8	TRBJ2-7	ASSSTGTLRDEQY
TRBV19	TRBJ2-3	ASSIGGAETSTDTQY
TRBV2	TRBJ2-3	ASSEPATDTQY
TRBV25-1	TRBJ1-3	ASSEARTGGNTIY
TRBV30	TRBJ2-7	ACKTDTYEQY
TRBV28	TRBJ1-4	ASSTPHRGATNEKLF
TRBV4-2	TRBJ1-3	ASSQDWLPSGNTIY
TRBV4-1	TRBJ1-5	ASSPSPVNQPQH
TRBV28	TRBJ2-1	ASSYSGSYNEQF
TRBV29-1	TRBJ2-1	SVTGTSDNEQF
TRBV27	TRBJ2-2	ASSSPIAGGINGELF
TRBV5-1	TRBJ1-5	AKTLRTGGTSNQPQH
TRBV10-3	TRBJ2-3	ASFQRAQY
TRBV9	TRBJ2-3	ASSGKTGRFSTDTQY
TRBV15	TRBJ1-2	ATSTGQGEDYGYT
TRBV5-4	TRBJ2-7	ASSTQGWLSEQY
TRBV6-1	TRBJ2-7	ASRGQSYEQY
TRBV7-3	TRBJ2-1	ASSLYAGEYNEQF
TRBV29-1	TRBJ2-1	SVDVAGGPGEQF
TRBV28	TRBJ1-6	ASTDRGFSPLH
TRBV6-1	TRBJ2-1	ASSELYEQF
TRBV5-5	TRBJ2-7	ASSFSGSAYEQY
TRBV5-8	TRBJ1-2	ASSLGLGPRANYGYT
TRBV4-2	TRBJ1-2	ASSQETPGYT
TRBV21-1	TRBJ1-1	ASSTLGRTGTLRSAAF
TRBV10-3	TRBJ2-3	AISRLAGDTQY
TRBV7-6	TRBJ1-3	ASSPWGSGNTIY
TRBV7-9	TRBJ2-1	ASAGQANYNEQF
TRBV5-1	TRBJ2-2	ASSFSGTPNTGELF
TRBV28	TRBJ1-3	ASSPSALGNTIY